The source of this T cell receptor beta chain is a study of T cell repertoires in cytomegalovirus infection. About the study: Public TCR beta signature analysis indicated the presence of both CMV infection and matching HLA type. Study-level results: In two of eight donors, the top clonotype was HLA-C-restricted CMV-specific.

TCRdb re-called the reads through MiXCR, storing one row per CDR3 protein. The sample consists of roughly 990,000 distinct CDR3 sequences, around 31% of them appearing once. This clonotype occurred a few times. Antigen specificity is unknown. The source of this sequence is a human donor in good health (CMV status not recorded). Some clones in this sample may be carry-over from other donors' samples. The sequenced sample was cultured CD8+ T cells from PBMCs, obtained from culture after CMV antigen stimulation.

The CDR3 here is CASTHGDTQYF. The CDR3 coding sequence is TGTGCCAGCACTCATGGAGATACGCAGTATTTT. This sequence joins TRBV6-2 or TRBV6-3 and TRBJ2-3; D gene unclear. Germline lookup yields CDR1 MNHEY and CDR2 SVGEGT. V was clipped by 7 bases and J by 5 bases, with 7 bases between them. This CDR3 is built from 11 residues.